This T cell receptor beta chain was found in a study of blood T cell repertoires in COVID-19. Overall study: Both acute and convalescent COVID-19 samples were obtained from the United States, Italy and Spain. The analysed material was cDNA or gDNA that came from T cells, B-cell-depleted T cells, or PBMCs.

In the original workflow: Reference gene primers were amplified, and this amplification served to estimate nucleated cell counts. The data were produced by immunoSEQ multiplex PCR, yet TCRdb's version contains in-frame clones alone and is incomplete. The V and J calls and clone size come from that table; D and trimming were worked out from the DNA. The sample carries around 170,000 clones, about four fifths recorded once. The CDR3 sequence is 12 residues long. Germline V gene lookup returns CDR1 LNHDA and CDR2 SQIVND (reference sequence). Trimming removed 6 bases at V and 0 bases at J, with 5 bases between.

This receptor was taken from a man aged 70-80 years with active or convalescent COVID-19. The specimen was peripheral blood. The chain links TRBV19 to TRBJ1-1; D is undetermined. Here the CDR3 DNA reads TGTGCCAGTAGGTCCATGAACACTGAAGCTTTCTTT. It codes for CASRSMNTEAFF.